This T cell receptor (beta chain) was identified during a study of T-cell reconstitution after alpha-beta-depleted transplantation in children. During its preparation, the TCRbeta library received unique molecular identifiers. TCRdb re-called the PCR reads with MiXCR, one entry per CDR3 protein. The sample has around 490,000 distinct CDR3 sequences; approximately 10% are singletons. The CDR3 extends over 16 amino acids. J lost 5 bases, V lost 5 bases, and 13 bases had no gene match. Germline CDR1 reads SQVTM; CDR2 reads ANQGSEA. Points from the study as a whole: The origin of high day-60 TCRbeta diversity in some patients lay in surviving recipient T cells and thymic progenitors. T-cell counts and diversity were attributed mostly to newly produced T cells one year after transplant. Several hundred rapidly expanded clones from non-depleted graft cells reportedly supplied alpha-beta T cells about two months post-transplant.

This clonotype was seen at least ten times. Its matching antigen is unknown. The TCR originated in a female patient younger than 10 who had a stem cell transplant for aplastic anemia, so the T cells may come from the graft donor. Source: PBMCs, mostly from graft donor cells, taken 180 days after TCRalphabeta/CD19-depleted stem cell transplant. V is TRBV29-1 and J is TRBJ2-3; 10 bases align to TRBD2. The CDR3 region is CSVSLLAGGGGDTQYF. The CDR3 region has the DNA TGCAGCGTTTCGCTATTAGCGGGAGGAGGTGGAGATACGCAGTATTTT.